The 27 T cell receptor beta chains in this list originate from one sample, sequenced in a study of identical twins (TCRdb year 2016). The library relied on 5' RACE. The run used an Illumina HiSeq 2000. TCRdb applied fastp at Q25 and MiXCR to the public reads, then kept only in-frame beta chains. Each entry merges the rows of one CDR3 protein and shows their most common DNA and genes. For this sample there are over 600,000 distinct CDR3 sequences; around 20% appear just once. Jointly, the top ten make up 4% to 5.5% of the sample. This sample also appeared in a second study, on T cells expressing NK-cell markers.

Sequenced material: PBMCs. These receptors came from a young woman in good health.

The rearrangement links TRBV20-1 to TRBJ2-3; 14 nucleotides match TRBD2. CDR3 length: 16 residues. V lost 1 base, J lost 4 bases, and 4 bases stayed unmatched. In germline, CDR1 is DFQATT, CDR2 SNEGSKA (reference sequence). CDR3 in amino acids: CSARAPGLAGADTQYF. CDR3 bases: TGCAGTGCTAGAGCTCCGGGACTAGCGGGAGCAGATACGCAGTATTTT.

The chain uses TRBV10-3 and TRBJ2-6; either TRBD1 or TRBD2 may fit D (5 bases each). The ends were cut back, 3 bases at V and 0 bases at J, with 15 bases in the middle. This CDR3 has 18 residues. Looked up from germline, CDR1 is ENHRY and CDR2 is SYGVKD. The CDR3 is CAISDARGQSSGANVLTF. DNA for the CDR3: TGTGCCATCAGTGACGCGAGGGGTCAGAGCTCTGGGGCCAACGTCCTGACTTTC.

This clonotype was observed a few times. The chain uses TRBV12-3 or TRBV12-4 and TRBJ2-3, with D unresolved. The CDR3 consists of 13 residues. V dropped 6 bases and J dropped 6 bases, with 13 bases sitting between them. The CDR3 reads CASSPPLRDTQYF. As DNA, the CDR3 is TGTGCCAGCAGCCCTCCCCTCAGGGATACGCAGTATTTT.

The chain recombines TRBV13 with TRBJ2-7; no firm D call. Trimming pared 5 bases from V and 4 bases from J, leaving 9 bases between. Germline V gene lookup returns CDR1 PRHDT and CDR2 FYEKMQ (reference sequence). The CDR3 spans 12 residues. The CDR3 region is CASSPLGYEQYF. The DNA of the CDR3 is TGTGCCAGCAGCCCCTTGGGGTACGAGCAGTACTTC.

The rearrangement links TRBV12-3 or TRBV12-4 to TRBJ2-7; TRBD2 is a possible D gene (5 bases). V was trimmed by 5 bases and J by 0 bases, leaving 17 bases between them. This CDR3 region has 16 residues. The CDR3 loop reads CASSNLRRAFSYEQYF. Written as DNA, the CDR3 is TGTGCCAGCAGTAATCTAAGGCGGGCTTTCTCCTACGAGCAGTACTTC.

This clonotype was observed a handful of times. The V gene is TRBV6-2 or TRBV6-3, the J gene TRBJ2-5, with TRBD1 as a possible D gene (6 bases). CDR1 and CDR2 (germline): MNHEY, SVGEGT. This CDR3 has 15 amino acids. Trimming stripped 0 bases from V and 4 bases from J, with 12 bases between. The CDR3 nucleotides are TGTGCCAGCAGTTACTCTTTCGCCAGGGGAGAGACCCAGTACTTC. Translation gives CASSYSFARGETQYF.

The rearrangement joins TRBV29-1 to TRBJ1-1; the D gene is possibly TRBD1 (5 bases). Germline V gene sequence: CDR1 SQVTM, CDR2 ANQGSEA. The CDR3 covers 13 residues. Trimming pared 4 bases from V and 9 bases from J, leaving 18 bases between. The CDR3 reads CSVGWGFDRQAFF. Here the CDR3 DNA reads TGCAGCGTTGGATGGGGGTTTGACAGACAAGCTTTCTTT. Looking up the rest from reference TRBV29-1 and TRBJ1-1 gives the full variable domain: SAVISQKPSRDICQRGTSLTIQCQVDSQVTMMFWYRQQPGQSLTLIATANQGSEATYESGFVIDKFPISRPNLTFSTLTVSNMSPEDSSIYLCSVGWGFDRQAFFGQGTRLTVV.

This clonotype came up a few times. The V and J genes are TRBV12-3 or TRBV12-4 and TRBJ2-6; D is uncertain. The CDR3 runs to 13 residues. Deletions cut 3 bases from V and 4 bases from J, with 4 bases between. CDR3 in amino acids: CASSLWGANVLTF. CDR3 DNA sequence: TGTGCCAGCAGTTTGTGGGGGGCCAACGTCCTGACTTTC.

The sample holds a few counts of this clonotype. This chain connects TRBV7-2 to TRBJ2-7; D ambiguous. Germline V CDR1 and CDR2: SGHTA, FQGNSA. The CDR3 totals 13 residues. V dropped 2 bases and J dropped 5 bases, with 10 bases sitting between them. CDR3 sequence reads: CASSLSPKHEQYF. The CDR3 DNA reads as TGTGCCAGCAGCTTATCGCCTAAGCACGAGCAGTACTTC.

The chain is built from TRBV6-1 and TRBJ2-3; 12 bases line up with TRBD2. This CDR3 is 15 amino acids long. Germline V gene lookup returns CDR1 MNHNS and CDR2 SASEGT. Losses at the gene ends were 5 bases for V and 6 bases for J; bases not matched to a gene: 6. CDR3 sequence: CASSPTSGSSDTQYF. For the CDR3, the DNA is TGTGCCAGCAGTCCGACTAGCGGGAGTTCGGATACGCAGTATTTT.

The chain has TRBV12-3 or TRBV12-4 and TRBJ2-3; possibly TRBD2 for D (5 bases). The V end was cut by 3 bases, the J end by 5 bases, with 9 bases between. The CDR3 is 13 amino acids. CDR3 coding DNA: TGTGCCAGCAGTTTGAATAGCGAAGATACGCAGTATTTT. This codes for CASSLNSEDTQYF.

This clonotype was found a few times. V gene TRBV14 combines with J gene TRBJ2-7; TRBD1 or TRBD2 may be the D gene (5 bases each). V lost 3 bases and J 2 bases, leaving 17 bases between the germline ends. Germline loops: CDR1 SGHDN, CDR2 FVKESK. The CDR3 loop spans 16 amino acids. CDR3 nucleotide sequence: TGTGCCAGCAGCCAGCTCCGGGACCGCGCAACCTACGAGCAGTACTTC. It codes for CASSQLRDRATYEQYF. The entire variable domain, with the rest obtained from reference TRBV14 and TRBJ2-7, is as follows: EAGVTQFPSHSVIEKGQTVTLRCDPISGHDNLYWYRRVMGKEIKFLLHFVKESKQDESGMPNNRFLAERTGGTYSTLKVQPAELEDSGVYFCASSQLRDRATYEQYFGPGTRLTVT.

This clonotype was detected many times. The chain is built from TRBV29-1 and TRBJ2-1; either TRBD1 or TRBD2 may fit D (5 bases each). Trimming left V 4 bases short and J 5 bases short, with 9 bases between. The V gene's germline CDR1 is SQVTM and CDR2 ANQGSEA. There are 12 residues in the CDR3. DNA for the CDR3: TGCAGCGTTGGGGGGTTTGACAATGAGCAGTTCTTC. Encoded protein: CSVGGFDNEQFF.

The chain has TRBV12-3 or TRBV12-4 and TRBJ2-7; either TRBD1 or TRBD2 may fit D (5 bases each). CDR3 length: 12 amino acids. Trimming removed 2 bases at V and 10 bases at J, with 12 bases between. The CDR3 spells CASSLLGVGQYF. Written as DNA, the CDR3 is TGTGCCAGCAGTTTACTGGGGGTCGGCCAGTACTTC.

This clonotype has more than one count but fewer than ten. V gene TRBV12-3 or TRBV12-4 combines with J gene TRBJ2-1; D tentatively fits TRBD1 or TRBD2 (6 bases each). Deletions cut 7 bases from V and 6 bases from J, with 16 bases between. The CDR3 covers 14 residues. CDR3 loop: CASKGGLLLNEQFF. For the CDR3, the DNA is TGTGCCAGCAAGGGGGGACTCTTACTCAATGAGCAGTTCTTC.

This clonotype was observed many times. The chain employs TRBV5-1 and TRBJ2-2; a possible D gene is TRBD1 (6 bases). From germline, CDR1 is SGHRS and CDR2 YFSETQ. The CDR3 is made up of 15 amino acids. V was shortened by 2 bases and J by 3 bases, with 11 bases between the two germline ends. This CDR3 is CASSFGDTYTGELFF. As DNA, the CDR3 is TGCGCCAGCAGCTTTGGGGACACGTACACCGGGGAGCTGTTTTTT.

The V and J genes are TRBV5-6 and TRBJ2-4; TRBD1 might be the D (5 bases). The CDR3 totals 13 residues. V lost 4 bases to trimming and J lost 6 bases, with 11 bases between them. Germline V gives CDR1 SGHDT, CDR2 YYEEEE. CDR3 nucleotides: TGTGCCAGCAGCCCTACCCAGGGAAACATTCAGTACTTC. Amino acids: CASSPTQGNIQYF.

This clonotype was seen a few times. The chain has TRBV12-3 or TRBV12-4 and TRBJ1-4, with a weak D call TRBD1 (5 bases). Trimming removed 3 bases from V and 8 bases from J, with 10 bases in between. There are 13 residues in the CDR3. CDR3: CASSLRGDEKLFF. The CDR3, as DNA: TGTGCCAGCAGTTTGCGAGGGGACGAAAAACTGTTTTTT.

V gene TRBV10-3 combines with J gene TRBJ2-1; D is unresolved. The ends were cut back, 5 bases at V and 5 bases at J, with 10 bases in the middle. This CDR3 comprises 13 residues. CDR1 and CDR2 (germline): ENHRY, SYGVKD. The CDR3 bases are TGTGCCATCAGTTCGGACCGCCACAATGAGCAGTTCTTC. The encoded protein is CAISSDRHNEQFF.

The chain has TRBV27 and TRBJ2-7; TRBD2 is a possible D gene (6 bases). The V gene's germline CDR1 is MNHEY and CDR2 SMNVEV (reference sequence). The V end lost 7 bases, the J end lost 7 bases, and 14 bases lay between the germline ends. The CDR3 sequence is 12 residues long. The CDR3 region is CASKDGGREQYF. Written as DNA, the CDR3 is TGTGCCAGCAAAGATGGAGGGAGGGAGCAGTACTTC.

V and J are TRBV5-1 and TRBJ2-7, with 7 bases aligning to TRBD1. Germline-derived CDR1 and CDR2 are SGHRS and YFSETQ. J gave up 3 bases and V 1 base, and 4 bases lay outside the gene matches. The CDR3 extends over 14 amino acids. CDR3 coding DNA: TGCGCCAGCAGCTTGAGGGGACAGATCTACGAGCAGTACTTC. It is translated as CASSLRGQIYEQYF.

In its sample, this clonotype was seen a few times. This sequence joins TRBV18 and TRBJ1-3; the D is unclear. Trimming took off 2 bases at V and 0 bases at J, with 8 bases between the two ends. CDR1 is KGHSH, CDR2 LQKENI, per germline. CDR3 length: 15 amino acids. The CDR3 reads CASSPSSRSGNTIYF. The CDR3 DNA reads TGTGCCAGCTCACCAAGTTCCCGCTCTGGAAACACCATATATTTT.

This rearrangement joins TRBV5-1 to TRBJ2-1; 12 positions agree with TRBD2. The CDR3 covers 18 residues. CDR1 SGHRS and CDR2 YFSETQ come from the germline V gene. The ends lost 2 bases at V and 2 bases at J; junction bases unmatched: 8. In DNA form, the CDR3 reads TGCGCCAGCAGCTTCTTAATAAGGACTAGCGGGACCTACAATGAGCAGTTCTTC. Translated: CASSFLIRTSGTYNEQFF.

This sequence joins TRBV7-9 and TRBJ1-3; maybe TRBD1 (6 bases). In germline, CDR1 is SEHNR, CDR2 FQNEAQ (reference sequence). Trimming took 4 bases from V and 8 from J, leaving 15 bases between them. This CDR3 spans 14 amino acids. This CDR3 is CASSYRVAEDTIYF. For the CDR3, the DNA is TGTGCCAGCAGCTACAGGGTTGCTGAGGACACCATATATTTT. Looking up the rest from reference TRBV7-9 and TRBJ1-3 gives the full variable domain: DTGVSQNPRHKITKRGQNVTFRCDPISEHNRLYWYRQTLGQGPEFLTYFQNEAQLEKSRLLSDRFSAERPKGSFSTLEIQRTEQGDSAMYLCASSYRVAEDTIYFGEGSWLTVV.

This clonotype has only a few counts. J is TRBJ2-7 and V is TRBV29-1; D unclear. CDR3 length: 12 amino acids. Germline V lookup: CDR1 SQVTM, CDR2 ANQGSEA. Trimming shortened V by 0 bases and J by 0 bases, and 3 bases separated the two germline ends. The CDR3 loop reads CSVEEDSYEQYF. The CDR3 region has the DNA TGCAGCGTTGAAGAGGACTCCTACGAGCAGTACTTC.

The table lists this clonotype with a few counts. The rearrangement uses TRBV20-1 and TRBJ2-3; possible D gene TRBD2, 6 bases. The CDR3 covers 15 residues. V lost 1 base to trimming and J lost 0 bases, with 11 bases between them. CDR1 is DFQATT and CDR2 is SNEGSKA in the germline V gene (reference sequence). CDR3 sequence: CSARGGGASTDTQYF. Written as DNA, the CDR3 is TGCAGTGCTAGAGGTGGAGGGGCGAGCACAGATACGCAGTATTTT.

The V gene is TRBV10-3, the J gene TRBJ2-7, with 9 bases lining up with TRBD1. The CDR3 covers 15 residues. Germline V gene sequence: CDR1 ENHRY, CDR2 SYGVKD. J lost 1 base, V lost 2 bases, and 3 bases had no gene match. The CDR3 coding sequence is TGTGCCATCAGTGAGACCGGACAGGGGTCCTACGAGCAGTACTTC. It codes for CAISETGQGSYEQYF.